This TCR beta chain is drawn from a study of blood T cell repertoires in COVID-19. Study summary: Acute-phase and convalescent COVID-19 samples originated in the United States, Italy and Spain. The analysed material was cDNA or gDNA that came from T cells, B-cell-depleted T cells, or PBMCs.

Per the authors' pipeline: Amplification of reference gene primers was used by the study to estimate nucleated cell counts. The method was immunoSEQ multiplex PCR; TCRdb's version includes in-frame clones alone and lacks a portion of them. V and J calls and clone size are given by that table; D and trimming were obtained from the DNA. This sample has hundreds of thousands of clones, with over 75% found just once. Looked up from germline, CDR1 is LGHNA and CDR2 is YSLEER. V was shortened by 0 bases and J by 4 bases, with 13 bases between the two germline ends. CDR3 length: 16 amino acids. Specimen: peripheral blood. The genes are TRBV4-3 and TRBJ2-1, with D possibly matching TRBD1 (6 bases). The sequence derives from a man aged 50-60 years with active or convalescent COVID-19. In DNA form, the CDR3 reads TGCGCCAGCAGCCAAGACGCAGGGGTGATTTACAATGAGCAGTTCTTC. It codes for CASSQDAGVIYNEQFF.